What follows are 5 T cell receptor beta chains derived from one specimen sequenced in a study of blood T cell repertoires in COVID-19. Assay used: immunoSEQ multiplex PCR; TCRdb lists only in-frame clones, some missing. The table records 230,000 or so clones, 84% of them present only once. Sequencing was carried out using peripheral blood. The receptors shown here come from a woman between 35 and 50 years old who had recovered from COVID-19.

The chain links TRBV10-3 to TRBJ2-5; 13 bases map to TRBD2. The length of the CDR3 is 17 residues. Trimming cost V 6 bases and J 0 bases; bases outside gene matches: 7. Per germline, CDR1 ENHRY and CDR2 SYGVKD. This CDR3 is CAISKTSGGSYQETQYF. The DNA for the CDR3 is TGTGCCATCAGCAAGACTAGCGGGGGGTCCTACCAAGAGACCCAGTACTTC.

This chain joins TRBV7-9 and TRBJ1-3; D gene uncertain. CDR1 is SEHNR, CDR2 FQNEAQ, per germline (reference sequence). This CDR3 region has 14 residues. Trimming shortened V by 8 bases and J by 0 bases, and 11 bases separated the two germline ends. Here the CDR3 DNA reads TGTGCCAGCGGATCGACTTACTCTGGAAACACCATATATTTT. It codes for CASGSTYSGNTIYF.

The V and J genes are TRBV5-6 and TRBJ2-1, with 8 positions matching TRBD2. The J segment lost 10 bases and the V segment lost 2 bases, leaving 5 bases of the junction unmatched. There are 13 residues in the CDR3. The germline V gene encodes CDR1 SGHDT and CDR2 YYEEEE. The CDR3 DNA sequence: TGTGCCAGCAGCTTTATCCAGCGGGGGGAGCAGTTCTTC. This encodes CASSFIQRGEQFF.

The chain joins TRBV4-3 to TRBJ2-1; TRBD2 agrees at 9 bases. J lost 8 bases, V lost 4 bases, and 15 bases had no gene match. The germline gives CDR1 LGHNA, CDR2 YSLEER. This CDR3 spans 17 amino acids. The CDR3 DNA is TGCGCCAGCAGCCCAGCCCGGTTAGCGGGGGCCGGGGATGAGCAGTTCTTC. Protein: CASSPARLAGAGDEQFF.

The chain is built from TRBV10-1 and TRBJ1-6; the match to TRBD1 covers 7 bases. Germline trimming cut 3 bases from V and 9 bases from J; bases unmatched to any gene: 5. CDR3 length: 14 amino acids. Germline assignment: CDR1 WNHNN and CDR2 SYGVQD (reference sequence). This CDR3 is CASSEGGAGSPLHF. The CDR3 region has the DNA TGCGCCAGCAGTGAAGGGGGCGCAGGTTCACCCCTCCACTTT.